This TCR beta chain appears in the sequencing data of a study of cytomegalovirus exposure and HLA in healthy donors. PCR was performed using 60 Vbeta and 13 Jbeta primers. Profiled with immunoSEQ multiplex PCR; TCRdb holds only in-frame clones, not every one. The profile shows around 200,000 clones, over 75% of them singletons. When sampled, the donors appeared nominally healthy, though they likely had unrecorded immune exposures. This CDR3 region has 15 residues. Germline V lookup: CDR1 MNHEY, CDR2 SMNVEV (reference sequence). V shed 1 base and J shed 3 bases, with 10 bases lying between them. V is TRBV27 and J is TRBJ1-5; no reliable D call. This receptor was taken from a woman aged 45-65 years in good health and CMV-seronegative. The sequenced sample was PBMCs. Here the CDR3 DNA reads TGTGCCAGCAGTTTATATACGGGGTTCAATCAGCCCCAGCATTTT. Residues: CASSLYTGFNQPQHF.